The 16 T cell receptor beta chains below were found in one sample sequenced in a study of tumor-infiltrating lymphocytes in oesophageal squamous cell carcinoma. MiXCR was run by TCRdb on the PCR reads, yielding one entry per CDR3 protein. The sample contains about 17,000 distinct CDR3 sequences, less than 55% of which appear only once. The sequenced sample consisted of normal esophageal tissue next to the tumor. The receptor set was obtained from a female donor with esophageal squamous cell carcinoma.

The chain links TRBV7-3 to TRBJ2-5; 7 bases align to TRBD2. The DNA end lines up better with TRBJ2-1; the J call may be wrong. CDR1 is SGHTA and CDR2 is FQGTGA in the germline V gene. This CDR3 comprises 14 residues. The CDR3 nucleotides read TGTGCCAGCAGCTTAAACGGGGGGACCGATGAGCAGTTCTTC. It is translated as CASSLNGGTDEQFF.

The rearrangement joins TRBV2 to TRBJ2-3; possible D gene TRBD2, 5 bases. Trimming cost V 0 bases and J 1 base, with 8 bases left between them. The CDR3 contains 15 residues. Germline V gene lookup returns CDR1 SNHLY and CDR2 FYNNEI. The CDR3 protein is CASSEAGGGTDTQYF. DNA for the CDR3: TGTGCCAGCAGTGAAGCTGGAGGTGGCACAGATACGCAGTATTTT.

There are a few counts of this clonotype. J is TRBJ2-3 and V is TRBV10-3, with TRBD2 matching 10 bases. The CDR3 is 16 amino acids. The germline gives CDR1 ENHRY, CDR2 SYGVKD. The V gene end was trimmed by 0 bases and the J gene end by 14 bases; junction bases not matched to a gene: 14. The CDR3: CAISESLAGATGELYF. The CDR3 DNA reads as TGTGCCATCAGTGAGTCTCTAGCGGGAGCGACCGGGGAGCTGTATTTT.

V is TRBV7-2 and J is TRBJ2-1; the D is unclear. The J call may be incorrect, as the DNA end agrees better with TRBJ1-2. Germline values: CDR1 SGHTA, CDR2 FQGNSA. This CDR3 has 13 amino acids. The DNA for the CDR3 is TGTGCCAGCAGCACCTCGGACGGCTATGGCTACACCTTC. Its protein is CASSTSDGYGYTF.

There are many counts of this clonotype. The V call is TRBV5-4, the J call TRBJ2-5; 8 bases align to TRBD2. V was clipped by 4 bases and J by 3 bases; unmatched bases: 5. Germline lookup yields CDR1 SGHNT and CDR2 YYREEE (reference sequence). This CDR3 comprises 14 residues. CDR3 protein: CASSGAGVEETQYF. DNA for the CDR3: TGTGCCAGCAGCGGAGCGGGGGTAGAAGAGACCCAGTACTTC. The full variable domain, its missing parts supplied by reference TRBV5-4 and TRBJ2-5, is ETGVTQSPTHLIKTRGQQVTLRCSSQSGHNTVSWYQQALGQGPQFIFQYYREEENGRGNFPPRFSGLQFPNYSSELNVNALELDDSALYLCASSGAGVEETQYFGPGTRLLVL.

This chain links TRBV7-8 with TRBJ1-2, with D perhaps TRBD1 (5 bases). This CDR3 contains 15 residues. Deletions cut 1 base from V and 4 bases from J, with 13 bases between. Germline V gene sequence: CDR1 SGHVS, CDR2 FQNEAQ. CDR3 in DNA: TGTGCCAGCAGCTTAGAACCAGGGCTTGGCTATGGCTACACCTTC. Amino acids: CASSLEPGLGYGYTF. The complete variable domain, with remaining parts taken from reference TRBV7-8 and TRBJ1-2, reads GAGVSQSPRYKVAKRGQDVALRCDPISGHVSLFWYQQALGQGPEFLTYFQNEAQLDKSGLPSDRFFAERPEGSVSTLKIQRTQQEDSAVYLCASSLEPGLGYGYTFGSGTRLTVV.

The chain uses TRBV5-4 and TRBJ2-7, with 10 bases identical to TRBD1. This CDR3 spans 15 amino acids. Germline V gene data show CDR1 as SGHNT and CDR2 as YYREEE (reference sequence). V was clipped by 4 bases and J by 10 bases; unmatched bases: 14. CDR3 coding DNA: TGTGCCAGCAGCCTCGAATATAGACAGGGGGCCATCCAGTACTTC. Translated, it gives CASSLEYRQGAIQYF.

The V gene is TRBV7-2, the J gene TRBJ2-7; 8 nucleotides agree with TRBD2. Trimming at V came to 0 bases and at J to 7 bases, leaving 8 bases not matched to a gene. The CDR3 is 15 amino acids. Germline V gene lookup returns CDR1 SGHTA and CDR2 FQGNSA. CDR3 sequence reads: CASSLAAGGAGEQYF. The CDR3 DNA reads TGTGCCAGCAGCTTAGCGGCGGGGGGTGCGGGGGAGCAGTACTTC.

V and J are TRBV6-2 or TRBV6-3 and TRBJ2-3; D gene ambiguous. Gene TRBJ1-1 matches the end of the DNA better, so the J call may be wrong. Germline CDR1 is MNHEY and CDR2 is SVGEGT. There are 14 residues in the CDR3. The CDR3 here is CASRAAGKWTEAFF. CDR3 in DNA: TGTGCCAGCAGGGCGGCGGGGAAGTGGACTGAAGCTTTCTTT.

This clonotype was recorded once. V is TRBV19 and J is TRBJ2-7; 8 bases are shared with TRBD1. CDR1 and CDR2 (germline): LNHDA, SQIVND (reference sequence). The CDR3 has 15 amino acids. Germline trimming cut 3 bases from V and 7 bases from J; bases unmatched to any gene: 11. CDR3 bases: TGTGCCAGTAGTATCACGGGACAGGTTAACAATGAGCAGTACTTC. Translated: CASSITGQVNNEQYF.

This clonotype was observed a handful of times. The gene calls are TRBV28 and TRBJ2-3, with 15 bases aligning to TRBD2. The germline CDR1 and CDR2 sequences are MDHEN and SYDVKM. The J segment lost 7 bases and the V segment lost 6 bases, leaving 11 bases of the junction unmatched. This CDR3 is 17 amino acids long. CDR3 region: CASSHPRGLAGGYTQYF. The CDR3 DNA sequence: TGTGCCAGCAGCCATCCCAGAGGACTAGCGGGAGGGTATACGCAGTATTTT.

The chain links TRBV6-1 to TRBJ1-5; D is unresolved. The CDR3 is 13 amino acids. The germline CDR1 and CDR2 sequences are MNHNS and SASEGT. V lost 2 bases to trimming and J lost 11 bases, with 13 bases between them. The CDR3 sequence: CASSERTAISQHF. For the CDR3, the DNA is TGTGCCAGCAGTGAAAGGACTGCAATATCCCAGCATTTT.

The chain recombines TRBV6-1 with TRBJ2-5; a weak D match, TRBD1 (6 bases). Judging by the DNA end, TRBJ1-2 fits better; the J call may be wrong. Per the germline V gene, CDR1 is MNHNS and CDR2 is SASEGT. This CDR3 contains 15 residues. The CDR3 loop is CASREGGRTIYGYTF. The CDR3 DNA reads TGTGCCAGCAGAGAGGGGGGACGGACGATCTATGGCTACACCTTC.

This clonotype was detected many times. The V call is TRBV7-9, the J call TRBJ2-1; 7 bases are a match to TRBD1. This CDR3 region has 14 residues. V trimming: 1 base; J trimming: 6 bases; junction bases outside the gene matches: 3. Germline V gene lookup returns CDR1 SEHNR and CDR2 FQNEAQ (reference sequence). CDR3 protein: CASSLGDRSNEQFF. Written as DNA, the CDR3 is TGTGCCAGCAGCTTAGGGGACAGATCCAATGAGCAGTTCTTC.

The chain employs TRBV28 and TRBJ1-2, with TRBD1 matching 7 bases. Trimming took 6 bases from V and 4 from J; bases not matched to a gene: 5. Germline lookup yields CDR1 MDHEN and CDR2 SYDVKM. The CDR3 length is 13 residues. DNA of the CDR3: TGTGCCAGCAGGATTGGGACAGTCTATGGCTACACCTTC. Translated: CASRIGTVYGYTF.

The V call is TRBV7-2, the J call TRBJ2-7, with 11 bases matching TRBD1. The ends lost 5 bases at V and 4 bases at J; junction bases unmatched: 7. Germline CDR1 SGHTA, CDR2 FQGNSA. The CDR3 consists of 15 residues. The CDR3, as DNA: TGTGCCAGCAGCACCGGACAGGGGGCGCGTTACGAGCAGTACTTC. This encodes CASSTGQGARYEQYF.